The rows below give T cell receptor beta chains drawn from one sample of a study of cytomegalovirus exposure and HLA in healthy donors. The protocol was immunoSEQ multiplex PCR, while the TCRdb copy is restricted to in-frame clones and leaves out a portion. Of some 120,000 clones in the sample, roughly 79% were seen once. Specimen: PBMCs. These receptor sequences come from a woman in her twenties or thirties in good health and CMV-seronegative. Each CDR3 is given with its conserved first and last residue. D genes are given only for firm matches. A row's size may be missing; if present it is once, few, many or a size class.

CDR3 length	clone size	V gene	J gene	D gene	CDR3 protein	CDR3 DNA
18	-	TRBV9	TRBJ2-1	TRBD2	CASSVELAGILAADEQFF	TGTGCCAGCAGCGTAGAGCTAGCGGGTATCCTCGCTGCCGATGAGCAGTTCTTC
13	-	TRBV6-1	TRBJ2-7	-	CASSPPGSYEQYF	TGTGCCAGTTCTCCTCCGGGCTCCTACGAGCAGTACTTC
16	-	TRBV5-6	TRBJ1-1	-	CASSSSLILMNTEAFF	TGTGCCAGCAGCTCTTCACTCATCCTAATGAACACTGAAGCTTTCTTT
13	-	TRBV25-1	TRBJ2-7	TRBD1	CASSGTGVFEQYF	TGTGCCAGCAGTGGGACAGGGGTGTTTGAGCAGTACTTC
17	-	TRBV27	TRBJ2-7	TRBD2	CASSPPGLAASSYEQYF	TGTGCCAGCAGTCCGCCGGGACTAGCGGCGAGCTCCTACGAGCAGTACTTC
13	-	TRBV7-2	TRBJ2-1	TRBD2	CASSSSSGGEQFF	TGTGCCAGCAGCTCCTCCTCGGGAGGTGAGCAGTTCTTC
17	-	TRBV7-8	TRBJ1-3	-	CASSQTRGGLSGNTIYF	TGTGCCAGCAGCCAGACACGCGGGGGGCTCTCTGGAAACACCATATATTTT
14	-	TRBV2	TRBJ2-4	-	CASSPARAKNIQYF	TGTGCCAGCAGTCCTGCCAGAGCCAAAAACATTCAGTACTTC
13	-	TRBV6-5	TRBJ1-5	-	CASSYSLSQPQHF	TGTGCCAGCAGTTACTCGTTATCTCAGCCCCAGCATTTT
15	-	TRBV6-5	TRBJ2-7	-	CASSYGAGASYEQYF	TGTGCCAGCAGTTACGGGGCAGGGGCCTCCTACGAGCAGTACTTC
14	-	TRBV7-8	TRBJ1-2	-	CASSLGSAGYGYTF	TGTGCCAGCAGCTTAGGGTCGGCGGGGTATGGCTACACCTTC
13	-	TRBV5-4	TRBJ2-2	-	CASLGLNTGELFF	TGTGCCAGCCTCGGTCTCAACACCGGGGAGCTGTTTTTT
14	-	TRBV4-3	TRBJ2-2	-	CASSQGDSTGELFF	TGCGCCAGCAGCCAGGGAGATTCCACCGGGGAGCTGTTTTTT
16	-	TRBV7-6	TRBJ2-2	-	CASSLRGRGSTGELFF	TGTGCCAGCAGCTTAAGGGGAAGGGGAAGCACCGGGGAGCTGTTTTTT
16	once	TRBV19	TRBJ2-5	TRBD1	CASSNDRGPYQETQYF	TGTGCCAGTAGTAACGACAGGGGTCCGTACCAAGAGACCCAGTACTTC
15	-	TRBV6-6	TRBJ2-7	TRBD2	CASRTSTSGNYEQYF	TGTGCCAGCAGGACCTCCACTAGCGGGAACTACGAGCAGTACTTC
16	-	TRBV28	TRBJ2-3	-	CASSSMASTSTDTQYF	TGTGCCAGCAGTTCCATGGCTAGCACTAGCACAGATACGCAGTATTTT
14	-	TRBV7-2	TRBJ1-1	-	CASSLATGNTEAFF	TGTGCCAGCAGCTTAGCTACAGGGAACACTGAAGCTTTCTTT
14	-	TRBV28	TRBJ1-5	-	CASSVDSADQPQHF	TGTGCCAGCAGTGTGGACAGCGCGGACCAGCCCCAGCATTTT
16	-	TRBV6-6	TRBJ2-5	TRBD2	CASSYSNLGLAGGPDF	TGTGCCAGCAGTTACTCGAATTTGGGACTAGCGGGAGGGCCGGACTTC
16	-	TRBV19	TRBJ2-2	-	CASSRAMTVTTGELFF	TGTGCCAGTAGTAGGGCTATGACAGTCACCACCGGGGAGCTGTTTTTT
19	-	TRBV4-3	TRBJ2-1	TRBD2	CASSQVPGLAGESYNEQFF	TGCGCCAGCAGCCAAGTTCCGGGACTAGCGGGAGAATCCTACAATGAGCAGTTCTTC
15	-	TRBV28	TRBJ2-1	TRBD2	CASSLRREGLPEQFF	TGTGCCAGCAGTTTACGGCGGGAGGGCCTACCTGAGCAGTTCTTC
14	few	TRBV19	TRBJ1-3	-	CASSEADSGNTIYF	TGTGCCAGTAGTGAGGCAGACTCTGGAAACACCATATATTTT
14	once	TRBV28	TRBJ2-3	TRBD2	CASSLSGMQDTQYF	TGTGCCAGCAGTTTAAGCGGGATGCAAGATACGCAGTATTTT
14	-	TRBV7-8	TRBJ1-1	-	CASSLAQGHGEAFF	TGTGCCAGCAGCTTAGCGCAGGGGCACGGTGAAGCTTTCTTT
18	-	TRBV15	TRBJ2-1	-	CATSARRSSAGSSNEQFF	TGTGCCACCAGCGCCCGGCGGTCTTCTGCCGGTTCTAGCAATGAGCAGTTCTTC
16	-	TRBV27	TRBJ1-4	TRBD1	CASRDLDRVNGEKLFF	TGTGCCAGCAGGGACCTCGACAGGGTAAACGGAGAAAAACTGTTTTTT
15	-	TRBV27	TRBJ2-7	TRBD2	CASSLLRERSYEQYF	TGTGCCAGCAGTTTATTGCGGGAGCGTTCCTACGAGCAGTACTTC
16	-	TRBV28	TRBJ2-7	TRBD1	CASSLVSGDRGNEQYF	TGTGCCAGCAGTTTAGTTTCGGGGGACAGGGGCAACGAGCAGTACTTC
14	once	TRBV4-3	TRBJ1-1	TRBD1	CASSQDQGDTEAFF	TGCGCCAGCAGCCAAGATCAGGGGGACACTGAAGCTTTCTTT
15	-	TRBV5-6	TRBJ2-7	TRBD1	CASSDRQGPSYEQNF	TGTGCCAGCAGCGACCGACAGGGGCCCTCCTACGAGCAGAACTTC
13	-	TRBV27	TRBJ2-1	TRBD1	CASSLSPQRGRFF	TGTGCCAGCAGTTTATCGCCCCAAAGGGGGCGGTTCTTC
15	-	TRBV4-1	TRBJ2-7	TRBD1	CASSPSGTGGLEQYF	TGCGCCAGCAGCCCATCCGGGACAGGAGGGCTCGAGCAGTACTTC
13	-	TRBV11-2	TRBJ2-1	-	CASSLGRDNEQFF	TGTGCCAGCAGCTTAGGCCGGGACAATGAGCAGTTCTTC
14	-	TRBV7-3	TRBJ2-3	-	CASSQATRPDTQYF	TGTGCCAGCAGCCAAGCGACTAGACCAGATACGCAGTATTTT
15	-	TRBV28	TRBJ1-4	TRBD1	CASQTPGQGNEKLFF	TGTGCCAGCCAAACCCCGGGACAGGGCAATGAAAAACTGTTTTTT
13	-	TRBV7-9	TRBJ2-3	-	CASSREWTDTQYF	TGTGCCAGCAGCCGAGAGTGGACAGATACGCAGTATTTT
20	-	TRBV9	TRBJ2-1	TRBD2	CASSVDFGTSGRRDHNEQFF	TGTGCCAGCAGCGTAGACTTCGGGACTAGCGGGAGGAGGGACCACAATGAGCAGTTCTTC
14	once	TRBV18	TRBJ2-2	-	CASSPSVDTGELFF	TGTGCCAGCTCACCCTCGGTTGATACCGGGGAGCTGTTTTTT
14	-	TRBV28	TRBJ2-7	TRBD1	CASSGTGSSYEQYF	TGTGCCAGCAGTGGGACAGGGAGCTCCTACGAGCAGTACTTC
18	once	TRBV6-1	TRBJ2-1	TRBD2	CASSGPLRLAGASNEQFF	TGTGCCAGCAGTGGGCCTCTAAGACTAGCGGGAGCAAGCAATGAGCAGTTCTTC
13	-	TRBV11-2	TRBJ2-5	-	CASSLDSRETQYF	TGTGCCAGCAGCTTAGATAGCCGGGAGACCCAGTACTTC
14	-	TRBV28	TRBJ2-7	TRBD1	CASSPRTGTYEQYF	TGTGCCAGCAGTCCAAGGACAGGGACGTACGAGCAGTACTTC
14	-	TRBV7-9	TRBJ1-6	TRBD1	CASSPGQDNSPLHF	TGTGCCAGCAGCCCCGGACAGGATAATTCACCCCTCCACTTT
15	-	TRBV12-5	TRBJ1-1	-	CASALQGSSNTEAFF	TGTGCTAGCGCCCTTCAGGGCAGCTCGAACACTGAAGCTTTCTTT
16	-	TRBV18	TRBJ1-2	-	CASSPLRDSGNYGYTF	TGTGCCAGCTCACCACTCCGGGACTCGGGAAACTATGGCTACACCTTC
15	-	TRBV7-9	TRBJ2-7	TRBD2	CASSLGGGSSYEQYF	TGTGCCAGCAGCTTAGGGGGCGGGAGCTCCTACGAGCAGTACTTC
14	-	TRBV28	TRBJ2-2	-	CASSSGANTGELFF	TGTGCCAGCAGTTCGGGAGCGAACACCGGGGAGCTGTTTTTT
14	-	TRBV6-5	TRBJ1-2	TRBD1	CASSKPGQDGGYTF	TGTGCCAGCAGTAAACCGGGACAGGATGGGGGCTACACCTTC
15	-	TRBV28	TRBJ2-2	TRBD2	CASSLGGAGNGELFF	TGTGCCAGCAGTTTAGGAGGAGCGGGAAACGGGGAGCTGTTTTTT
13	-	TRBV15	TRBJ2-7	TRBD1	CATSRDRNYEQYF	TGTGCCACCAGTAGGGACAGAAACTACGAGCAGTACTTC
15	-	TRBV28	TRBJ1-5	TRBD1	CASSFSNRGSKPQHF	TGTGCCAGCAGTTTCTCGAACAGGGGGTCTAAGCCCCAGCATTTT
15	few	TRBV4-1	TRBJ1-1	-	CASSILRQRSTEAFF	TGCGCCAGCAGCATACTACGTCAGCGGAGCACTGAAGCTTTCTTT
16	-	TRBV7-8	TRBJ2-3	TRBD2	CASSFGTSRETDTQYF	TGTGCCAGCAGCTTCGGGACTAGTAGGGAGACAGATACGCAGTATTTT
15	-	TRBV7-6	TRBJ2-1	TRBD1	CASSLGQGPSNEQFF	TGTGCCAGCAGCTTGGGACAGGGTCCCTCCAATGAGCAGTTCTTC
16	-	TRBV7-2	TRBJ2-5	TRBD2	CASSLGKAGVGETQYF	TGTGCCAGCAGCTTAGGGAAAGCGGGAGTCGGTGAGACCCAGTACTTC
15	-	TRBV11-2	TRBJ2-1	TRBD2	CASSLVSGRANEQFF	TGTGCCAGCAGCTTAGTGAGCGGGAGGGCTAATGAGCAGTTCTTC
12	-	TRBV28	TRBJ2-2	-	CASSFSVGELFF	TGTGCCAGCAGTTTTAGCGTCGGGGAGCTGTTTTTT